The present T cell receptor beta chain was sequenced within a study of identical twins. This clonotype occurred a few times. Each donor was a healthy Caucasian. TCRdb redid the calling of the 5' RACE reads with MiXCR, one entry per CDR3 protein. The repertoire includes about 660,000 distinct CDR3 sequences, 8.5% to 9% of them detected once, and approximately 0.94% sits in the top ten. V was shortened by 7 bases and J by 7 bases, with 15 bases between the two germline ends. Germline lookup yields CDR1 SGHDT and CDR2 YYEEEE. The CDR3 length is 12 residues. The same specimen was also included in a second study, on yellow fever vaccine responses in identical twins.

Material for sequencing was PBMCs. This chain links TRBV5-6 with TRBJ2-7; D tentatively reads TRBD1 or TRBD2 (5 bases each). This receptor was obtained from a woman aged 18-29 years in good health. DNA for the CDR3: TGTGCCAGCCTATTTGCTGAGGGGGAGCAGTACTTC. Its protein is CASLFAEGEQYF.